What follows are 28 T cell receptor beta chains derived from one specimen sequenced in a study of blood T cell repertoires in COVID-19. The protocol was immunoSEQ multiplex PCR, while the TCRdb copy is restricted to in-frame clones and leaves out a portion. The table shows around 190,000 clones, with 88% occurring only once. The source material was PBMCs or T cells enriched from blood (not recorded which). The receptors stem from a woman younger than 35 who had recovered from COVID-19.

This clone has just a few counts. J is TRBJ2-7 and V is TRBV2; 11 bases agree with TRBD2. The CDR3 runs to 16 residues. Trimming cost V 6 bases and J 4 bases; bases outside gene matches: 11. From germline, CDR1 is SNHLY and CDR2 FYNNEI. CDR3 residues: CASSRHPGLAAYEQYF. CDR3 DNA sequence: TGTGCCAGCAGCAGACACCCGGGACTAGCGGCATACGAGCAGTACTTC.

This chain connects TRBV5-1 to TRBJ1-6; unclear D gene. Germline loops: CDR1 SGHRS, CDR2 YFSETQ. The CDR3 has 15 residues. V was pared by 1 base and J by 10 bases, with 15 bases between. In DNA form, the CDR3 reads TGCGCCAGCAGCTTGAGATCCGGAGAGCGGTCACCCCTCCACTTT. Translation: CASSLRSGERSPLHF. The variable domain in full, completed from reference TRBV5-1 and TRBJ1-6, reads KAGVTQTPRYLIKTRGQQVTLSCSPISGHRSVSWYQQTPGQGLQFLFEYFSETQRNKGNFPGRFSGRQFSNSRSEMNVSTLELGDSALYLCASSLRSGERSPLHFGNGTRLTVT.

This chain connects TRBV3-1 (or the pseudogene TRBV3-2) to TRBJ1-2; the D is unclear. The germline V gene has CDR1 LGHDT and CDR2 YNNKEL (reference sequence). The CDR3 covers 13 residues. Trimming removed 4 bases from V and 2 bases from J, with 8 bases in between. The CDR3 spells CASSLSGNYGYTF. DNA for the CDR3: TGTGCCAGCAGCCTGTCGGGGAACTATGGCTACACCTTC.

The chain employs TRBV11-2 and TRBJ2-1; TRBD2 might be the D (5 bases). CDR1 is SGHAT and CDR2 is FQNNGV in the germline V gene. V dropped 5 bases and J dropped 7 bases, with 15 bases sitting between them. The CDR3 contains 14 residues. The DNA for the CDR3 is TGTGCCAGCAGCCAAGTGGGTAGCGATAATGAGCAGTTCTTC. It translates to CASSQVGSDNEQFF. The whole variable domain, filled in from reference TRBV11-2 and TRBJ2-1, reads EAGVAQSPRYKIIEKRQSVAFWCNPISGHATLYWYQQILGQGPKLLIQFQNNGVVDDSQLPKDRFSAERLKGVDSTLKIQPAKLEDSAVYLCASSQVGSDNEQFFGPGTRLTVL.

This CDR3 reads CASSSREGTEAFF. CDR3 DNA: TGTGCCAGCAGCTCGCGGGAGGGGACTGAAGCTTTCTTT. The gene calls are TRBV13 and TRBJ1-1, with D maybe TRBD1 (5 bases). Trimming shortened V by 4 bases and J by 5 bases, and 11 bases separated the two germline ends. Germline V gene lookup returns CDR1 PRHDT and CDR2 FYEKMQ (reference sequence). CDR3 length: 13 amino acids. Variable domain in full (rest from reference TRBV13 and TRBJ1-1): AAGVIQSPRHLIKEKRETATLKCYPIPRHDTVYWYQQGPGQDPQFLISFYEKMQSDKGSIPDRFSAQQFSDYHSELNMSSLELGDSALYFCASSSREGTEAFFGQGTRLTVV.

The chain combines TRBV27 with TRBJ2-3, with no clear D. Looked up from germline, CDR1 is MNHEY and CDR2 is SMNVEV (reference sequence). V was pared by 5 bases and J by 0 bases, with 9 bases between. The CDR3 runs to 14 residues. CDR3: CASSHLGSTDTQYF. In DNA, the CDR3 is TGTGCCAGCAGTCACCTAGGAAGCACAGATACGCAGTATTTT.

The count of this clone is one. The rearrangement uses TRBV6-5 and TRBJ1-2; D uncertain. V gave up 5 bases and J gave up 6 bases, with 19 bases separating them. In germline, CDR1 is MNHEY, CDR2 SVGAGI. The CDR3 contains 15 residues. The CDR3 DNA follows: TGTGCCAGCAGTCCCCGAGTTCGGGGTTTCGATGGCTACACCTTC. It encodes CASSPRVRGFDGYTF.

CDR3 nucleotides: TGTGCCAGCAGAACTAGTGCTGTCGGGGGTTATAACACTGAAGCTTTCTTT. This encodes CASRTSAVGGYNTEAFF. The rearrangement uses TRBV5-6 and TRBJ1-1, with D tentatively TRBD1 (5 bases). CDR1 is SGHDT, CDR2 YYEEEE, per germline. CDR3 size: 17 residues. Trimming stripped 5 bases from V and 2 bases from J, with 22 bases between.

This chain connects TRBV28 to TRBJ2-5; 12 bases map to TRBD1. The V gene end was trimmed by 5 bases and the J gene end by 5 bases; junction bases not matched to a gene: 6. CDR1 is MDHEN, CDR2 SYDVKM, per germline. This CDR3 is built from 15 residues. CDR3 nucleotides: TGTGCCAGCAGTACTCGGGACAGGGGGCCGGAGACCCAGTACTTC. Translating it yields CASSTRDRGPETQYF.

The chain employs TRBV28 and TRBJ2-5; 7 nucleotides align to TRBD1. CDR3 length: 15 amino acids. CDR1 and CDR2 from the germline V gene are MDHEN and SYDVKM. After removal of 3 bases from V and 0 bases from J, the junction contained 4 bases not matched to a gene. The CDR3 DNA follows: TGTGCCAGCAGTTTCGGACAGGCGAACCAAGAGACCCAGTACTTC. Protein product: CASSFGQANQETQYF.

The rearrangement uses TRBV3-1 (or the pseudogene TRBV3-2) and TRBJ2-1; D may be TRBD1 (5 bases). V gave up 6 bases and J gave up 7 bases, with 16 bases separating them. Germline lookup yields CDR1 LGHDT and CDR2 YNNKEL (reference sequence). This CDR3 comprises 14 residues. In DNA form, the CDR3 reads TGTGCCAGCAGACTCCATCAGGGCGCGAATGAGCAGTTCTTC. Its protein product is CASRLHQGANEQFF.

This clone occurred a few times. J is TRBJ1-6 and V is TRBV9; the match to TRBD1 covers 8 bases. From germline, CDR1 is SGDLS and CDR2 YYNGEE. This CDR3 has 15 residues. Germline trimming cut 0 bases from V and 5 bases from J; bases unmatched to any gene: 1. CDR3 nucleotide sequence: TGTGCCAGCAGCGTAGCAGGGGGCAATAATTCACCCCTCCACTTT. Protein product: CASSVAGGNNSPLHF. The whole variable domain, remainder taken from reference TRBV9 and TRBJ1-6, is DSGVTQTPKHLITATGQRVTLRCSPRSGDLSVYWYQQSLDQGLQFLIQYYNGEERAKGNILERFSAQQFPDLHSELNLSSLELGDSALYFCASSVAGGNNSPLHFGNGTRLTVT.

V usage is TRBV27 and J usage is TRBJ2-1, with TRBD2 matching 9 bases. J was trimmed by 6 bases and V by 7 bases; bases with no gene match: 7. CDR1 and CDR2 from the germline V gene are MNHEY and SMNVEV (reference sequence). The CDR3 covers 14 residues. This CDR3 is CASMRGTSPNEQFF. The CDR3 bases are TGTGCCAGCATGCGCGGGACTAGCCCCAATGAGCAGTTCTTC.

The chain carries TRBV29-1 and TRBJ2-7; D is undetermined. Germline lookup yields CDR1 SQVTM and CDR2 ANQGSEA. V lost 6 bases to trimming and J lost 1 base, with 13 bases between them. This CDR3 comprises 13 residues. Written as DNA, the CDR3 is TGCAGCGTCCAACTCCCAGGATCCTACGAGCAGTACTTC. This sequence encodes CSVQLPGSYEQYF.

This chain connects TRBV6-5 to TRBJ2-7; 7 bases are shared with TRBD1. V shed 0 bases and J 0 bases; nucleotides not matched to a gene: 5. Germline V gene lookup returns CDR1 MNHEY and CDR2 SVGAGI. The CDR3 length is 16 residues. The CDR3 coding sequence is TGTGCCAGCAGTTACTCTGACAGGGCCCTCTCCTACGAGCAGTACTTC. It is translated as CASSYSDRALSYEQYF.

The chain links TRBV19 to TRBJ1-6, with D hard to call. Germline V gives CDR1 LNHDA, CDR2 SQIVND (reference sequence). With 5 bases removed from V and 7 bases from J, the gap between germline ends came to 9 bases. This CDR3 has 13 amino acids. CDR3 nucleotides: TGTGCCAGTAGTCCCAGGCCCAATTCACCCCTCCACTTT. It codes for CASSPRPNSPLHF.

CDR3 DNA sequence: TGTGCCAGCAGTCGAGCGAACTATGGCTACACCTTC. Amino acids: CASSRANYGYTF. The chain couples TRBV25-1 to TRBJ1-2, with D hard to call. This CDR3 comprises 12 residues. The germline V gene has CDR1 MGHDK and CDR2 SYGVNS. V was trimmed by 5 bases and J by 2 bases, leaving 6 bases between them.

As to this clone: Relative to the germline gene, one junction end is altered; a read error may explain this. The chain employs TRBV7-7 and TRBJ2-2; 12 nucleotides line up with TRBD2. The CDR3 has 17 residues. The germline gives CDR1 SSHAT, CDR2 FNYEAQ (reference sequence). Here the CDR3 reads CASSSTSGGPNTGELFF. CDR3 in DNA: TGTGCTAGCAGCTCCACTAGCGGGGGGCCGAACACCGGGGAGCTGTTTTTT.

This clone appeared a single time. This chain uses TRBV2 with TRBJ2-5, with TRBD2 matching over 11 bases. The J segment lost 10 bases and the V segment lost 2 bases, leaving 6 bases of the junction unmatched. Per the germline V gene, CDR1 is SNHLY and CDR2 is FYNNEI. This CDR3 is 14 amino acids long. For the CDR3, the DNA is TGTGCCAGCAGTGAACTAGCGGGGGGCCCCGGCCAGTACTTC. Protein sequence: CASSELAGGPGQYF.

The chain links TRBV2 to TRBJ2-1; 7 bases fit TRBD2. Per the germline V gene, CDR1 is SNHLY and CDR2 is FYNNEI. J gave up 7 bases and V 2 bases, and 5 bases lay outside the gene matches. CDR3 length: 14 amino acids. CDR3 bases: TGTGCCAGCAGTGAAAGCAGCGGGACTAATGAGCAGTTCTTC. It translates to CASSESSGTNEQFF.

With regard to this clone: The junction departs from the called germline gene at one end, perhaps through a read error. The chain has TRBV27 and TRBJ2-7; no definite D call. This CDR3 contains 14 residues. Germline-derived CDR1 and CDR2 are MNHEY and SMNVEV (reference sequence). CDR3 residues: CASSPSQNRRSHKF. As DNA, the CDR3 is TGTGCCAGCAGTCCCTCCCAGAACAGAAGAAGTCACAAGTTC.

The table lists this clone with a few counts. The chain recombines TRBV28 with TRBJ2-7; 8 nucleotides agree with TRBD1. Unmatched junction bases numbered 9, after V lost 2 bases and J lost 6 bases. Germline V gives CDR1 MDHEN, CDR2 SYDVKM. The CDR3 contains 15 residues. CDR3 loop: CASSLPGQGRSEQYF. CDR3 coding DNA: TGTGCCAGCAGTTTACCTGGACAGGGTAGGAGCGAGCAGTACTTC.

The rearrangement links TRBV19 to TRBJ2-1, with 11 bases matching TRBD2. Germline V gene lookup returns CDR1 LNHDA and CDR2 SQIVND (reference sequence). Trimming took 4 bases from V and 12 from J; bases not matched to a gene: 17. CDR3 length: 17 amino acids. The CDR3, as DNA: TGTGCCAGTAGTACCGACCTTTTAGCGGGAGGGCCTGTGAGGCAGTTCTTC. It codes for CASSTDLLAGGPVRQFF.

This chain joins TRBV6-5 and TRBJ1-4; 7 bases line up with TRBD1. The germline CDR1 and CDR2 sequences are MNHEY and SVGAGI. This CDR3 comprises 13 residues. The J segment lost 6 bases and the V segment lost 8 bases, leaving 6 bases of the junction unmatched. CDR3 nucleotides: TGTGCCAGCCTTGGCCAGGGGGATGAAAAACTGTTTTTT. Its protein product is CASLGQGDEKLFF.

This clone was counted a single time. V usage is TRBV19 and J usage is TRBJ2-7; 9 positions agree with TRBD1. The trim removed 5 bases at V and 5 bases at J, leaving 10 bases unmatched. This CDR3 has 15 residues. Germline CDR1 is LNHDA and CDR2 is SQIVND (reference sequence). Here the CDR3 DNA reads TGTGCCAGTAGTTTCCCCGGGACAGGGCGGCACGAGCAGTACTTC. Translated: CASSFPGTGRHEQYF.

The J gene is TRBJ2-7, the V gene TRBV5-5; 9 bases are shared with TRBD1. The CDR3 is made up of 15 amino acids. The V and J ends lost 5 bases and 7 bases, in that order; junction bases with no gene match: 13. The V gene's germline CDR1 is SGHKS and CDR2 YYEKEE (reference sequence). The CDR3 reads CASSHPGQGLWEQYF. Written as DNA, the CDR3 is TGTGCCAGCAGTCACCCGGGACAGGGCTTGTGGGAGCAGTACTTC.

This sequence joins TRBV18 and TRBJ1-1; TRBD1 matches 7 bases. The CDR3 loop spans 15 amino acids. The germline CDR1 and CDR2 sequences are KGHSH and LQKENI. J was trimmed by 0 bases and V by 3 bases; bases with no gene match: 4. DNA for the CDR3: TGTGCCAGCTCACCCTCGACAGGGATGAACACTGAAGCTTTCTTT. Translating it yields CASSPSTGMNTEAFF.

The rearrangement joins TRBV29-1 to TRBJ1-2, with 10 bases matching TRBD1. With 1 base clipped from V and 2 bases from J, the junction kept 7 bases outside the gene matches. There are 16 residues in the CDR3. The germline V gene encodes CDR1 SQVTM and CDR2 ANQGSEA. The CDR3 region is CSVEGTGGGYNYGYTF. The CDR3, as DNA: TGCAGCGTTGAAGGGACAGGGGGAGGATACAACTATGGCTACACCTTC.